This is a list of T cell receptor beta chains from one sample in a study of blood T cell repertoires in COVID-19. Generated by immunoSEQ multiplex PCR, the TCRdb table keeps only in-frame clones and is missing some. The sample shows under 300,000 clones, approximately 85% of them seen only once. Sequenced material: peripheral blood. These TCRs come from a woman aged 55-69 years with active or convalescent COVID-19. The CDR3 runs from the conserved cysteine through the conserved F or W. A D gene is named only where the DNA matches it firmly. Expanded clones are given a class, and other clones once, few, many or no size at all.

CDR3nt	CDR3aa	v_gene	abundance	j_gene	d_gene
TGTGCCAGCAGGCTACAGGGTAGCCCCTATAATTCACCCCTCCACTTT	CASRLQGSPYNSPLHF	TRBV27	-	TRBJ1-6	-
TGTGCCAGTAGCTGGCAGGGTGGCGATCAGCCCCAGCATTTT	CASSWQGGDQPQHF	TRBV19	-	TRBJ1-5	-
TGCGCCAGCAGCCAAGATAACAGGGATTTCTATGGCTACACCTTC	CASSQDNRDFYGYTF	TRBV4-1	-	TRBJ1-2	-
TGTGCCAGCAGTGTTGACAGGGTGAACACTGAAGCTTTCTTT	CASSVDRVNTEAFF	TRBV2	-	TRBJ1-1	TRBD1
TGCAGCTCCTACACGGGGGGGCTCACTGGCCGATTGTTCTTC	CSSYTGGLTGRLFF	TRBV29-1	-	TRBJ2-1	TRBD2
TGTGCCAGCAGCGGACAGGGGGCGATGAACACTGAAGCTTTCTTT	CASSGQGAMNTEAFF	TRBV9	-	TRBJ1-1	TRBD1
TGTGCCAGCAGCTTAGTGTCAGGGGGAGGAGAGACCCAGTACTTC	CASSLVSGGGETQYF	TRBV7-2	-	TRBJ2-5	-
TGTGCCAGCAGCTCAAGGACTCTCATCTACGAGCAGTACTTC	CASSSRTLIYEQYF	TRBV5-8	-	TRBJ2-7	-
TGTGCCAGCAGCCCAACACATCTACAGGGGAACTATGGCTACACCTTC	CASSPTHLQGNYGYTF	TRBV5-8	-	TRBJ1-2	TRBD1
TGCGCCAGCAGCCGAAGTAGCGGGGGGCAAGAGACCCAGTACTTC	CASSRSSGGQETQYF	TRBV4-1	-	TRBJ2-5	TRBD2
TGTGCCAGCACCCCTGGACAGGGATCGGGTGGCTACACCTTC	CASTPGQGSGGYTF	TRBV27	-	TRBJ1-2	TRBD1
TGTGCCAGAAGCTCCTTCAATGGGGACAAAGGGACTGAAGCTTTCTTT	CARSSFNGDKGTEAFF	TRBV5-3	-	TRBJ1-1	-
TGTGCCAGCAGCGCCCCCGGGACAGGGGGCCGTGAGCAGTACTTC	CASSAPGTGGREQYF	TRBV7-2	-	TRBJ2-7	TRBD1
TGTGCCAGCAGCCCCCCGACAGGATGGACTGAAGCTTTCTTT	CASSPPTGWTEAFF	TRBV5-4	-	TRBJ1-1	-
TGCAGCACTATCCTACAGGGTGCTTATGGCTACACCTTC	CSTILQGAYGYTF	TRBV29-1	once	TRBJ1-2	-
TGCGCCAGCAGTGAGTTAGAGAGCGGGGGCACAGATACGCAGTATTTT	CASSELESGGTDTQYF	TRBV10-1	medium-sized	TRBJ2-3	TRBD2
TGTGCCAGCAGCTCGGGTAGCGGGGGGGCGGCCCAGTACTTC	CASSSGSGGAAQYF	TRBV7-3	-	TRBJ2-5	TRBD2
TGCGCCAGCAGCCCGAAGTCGGACAGGGTTGTTTATGGCTACACCTTC	CASSPKSDRVVYGYTF	TRBV4-1	-	TRBJ1-2	TRBD1
TGTGCCTGGAGTGTAGGAGGTACCGGGGTCTCCTACGAGCAGTACTTC	CAWSVGGTGVSYEQYF	TRBV30	-	TRBJ2-7	-
TGTGCCAGCAGCCAAGACAGGGGCCCTAACACTGAAGCTTTCTTT	CASSQDRGPNTEAFF	TRBV11-1	-	TRBJ1-1	TRBD1
TGTGCCAGCAGCGAGGGTTTGGAGACCCAGTACTTC	CASSEGLETQYF	TRBV5-5	-	TRBJ2-5	-
TGTGCCAGCACTTCAACTACGACTAGCACAGATACGCAGTATTTT	CASTSTTTSTDTQYF	TRBV6-6	-	TRBJ2-3	-
TGTGCCAGTAGTATAGATCTGTTTGCCCAGAGGCGGGGTACTGAAGCTTTCTTT	CASSIDLFAQRRGTEAFF	TRBV19	-	TRBJ1-1	-
TGTGCCAGCAGCCCCCCGGACAGGGGATTTGGCTACACCTTC	CASSPPDRGFGYTF	TRBV6-5	-	TRBJ1-2	TRBD1
TGTGCCAGCAGCTTCTTGGTTGGGGGCCCTAATGAAAAACTGTTTTTT	CASSFLVGGPNEKLFF	TRBV7-9	-	TRBJ1-4	-
TGTGCCAGTAGTGACGCCGGGACAGTCTCATCTACCCAGTACTTC	CASSDAGTVSSTQYF	TRBV19	once	TRBJ2-5	TRBD1
TGTGCCAGCAGTTCCCTCACAGGGGGCTACGAGCAGTACTTC	CASSSLTGGYEQYF	TRBV2	-	TRBJ2-7	TRBD1
TGTGCCAGCAGCGCATATACAGGGGGCGCTGACAATGAGCAGTTCTTC	CASSAYTGGADNEQFF	TRBV7-9	-	TRBJ2-1	TRBD1
TGTGCCAGCAGCAATAGACAATTAGGCCCCACCATCGGACAGGGGGCCTACAATGAGCAGTTCTTC	CASSNRQLGPTIGQGAYNEQFF	TRBV7-9	-	TRBJ2-1	TRBD1
TGCGCCAGCAGTCACTCTAACCCGACAGGCCGAGCCAAAAACATTCAGTACTTC	CASSHSNPTGRAKNIQYF	TRBV23-1	-	TRBJ2-4	-
TGCGCCAGCAGCAATAGCGGGGCTGCTAGCACAGATACGCAGTATTTT	CASSNSGAASTDTQYF	TRBV5-1	few	TRBJ2-3	TRBD2
TGTGCCAGCAGTGGTAGCGGGGGGGCCTGGGAGACCCAGTACTTC	CASSGSGGAWETQYF	TRBV28	-	TRBJ2-5	TRBD2
TGTGCCAGCAGCTTAGGTCCGACAGGGACCATGAACACTGAAGCTTTCTTT	CASSLGPTGTMNTEAFF	TRBV7-3	-	TRBJ1-1	TRBD1
TGTGCCAGCAGCTTAGGGGCAGGGGATATCACTGAAGCTTTCTTT	CASSLGAGDITEAFF	TRBV7-9	-	TRBJ1-1	-
TGTGCCAGCAGTTACTCTCCGACCGGGGATGAAAAACTGTTTTTT	CASSYSPTGDEKLFF	TRBV6-6	-	TRBJ1-4	-
TGTGCCACCAGCAGAAAGCGGCAGGGGAACTCACCCCTCCACTTT	CATSRKRQGNSPLHF	TRBV15	few	TRBJ1-6	-
TGTGCCATCAGTGGAGGGGAGGGCTACGAGCAGTACTTC	CAISGGEGYEQYF	TRBV10-3	-	TRBJ2-7	TRBD2
TGCGCCAGCAGCTTGGCCAGTCAAGAGACCCAGTACTTC	CASSLASQETQYF	TRBV5-1	-	TRBJ2-5	-
TGTGCCAGCAGCCCCGGGACTAGCCTGTACGAGCAGTACTTC	CASSPGTSLYEQYF	TRBV27	-	TRBJ2-7	TRBD2
TGTGCCAGCAGTTACGGGGAGAATGATCAGCCCCAGCATTTT	CASSYGENDQPQHF	TRBV6-5	-	TRBJ1-5	-
TGTGCCAGCAGCCCTGGACACAGGATCGAAGCTTTCTTT	CASSPGHRIEAFF	TRBV7-8	-	TRBJ1-1	-
TGTGCCAGCAGCTTAGGGGACAGTGGAGGAAACACCATATATTTT	CASSLGDSGGNTIYF	TRBV7-6	-	TRBJ1-3	TRBD1
TGTGCCAGCAGCCAAGTGAGTAGCGGGGCCTCCTACGAGCAGTACTTC	CASSQVSSGASYEQYF	TRBV4-2	-	TRBJ2-7	TRBD2
TGTGCCAGCAGCAAACCCGGACAGGGACTGGATGGCTACACCTTC	CASSKPGQGLDGYTF	TRBV6-5	-	TRBJ1-2	TRBD1
TGTGCCAGCAGCCCCCAGGGCGGCCTAGCCAAAAACATTCAGTACTTC	CASSPQGGLAKNIQYF	TRBV7-3	-	TRBJ2-4	-